This T cell receptor (beta chain) originates from a study of blood T cell repertoires in COVID-19. Trimming took off 4 bases at V and 0 bases at J, with 13 bases between the two ends. Germline V gene lookup returns CDR1 SGHVS and CDR2 FQNEAQ. This CDR3 spans 16 amino acids. Sequencing was performed with immunoSEQ multiplex PCR; in TCRdb, only in-frame clones are kept and a portion is missing. The sample has fewer than 400,000 clones, 85% seen once. This chain joins TRBV7-8 and TRBJ1-3; D uncertain. Sequencing was done on a sample of PBMCs or T cells enriched from blood (not recorded which). The TCR comes from a woman aged 25-40 years who had been exposed to COVID-19. CDR3 nucleotides: TGTGCCAGCAGCTCCCTTGGCACCAGCTCTGGAAACACCATATATTTT. Amino acids: CASSSLGTSSGNTIYF.